Shown below are 15 T cell receptor beta chains from a single sample sequenced in a study of CD8+ T cells in alopecia areata. The authors extracted RNA and reverse transcribed it into cDNA as the sequencing template. The protocol was immunoSEQ multiplex PCR, while the TCRdb copy is restricted to in-frame clones and leaves out a portion. The sample consists of 110,000 to 150,000 clones, roughly 52% of them appearing once. Treatment here: oral pan-JAK inhibitor, 5-10 mg twice daily. Here the sequenced sample was CD8+ T cells sorted from blood, taken at week 4, from a patient treated with tofacitinib. The receptor source for this set is a human donor with alopecia areata.

The rearrangement uses TRBV4-1 and TRBJ1-1; D unclear. Germline CDR1 reads MGHRA; CDR2 reads YSYEKL. V was trimmed by 0 bases and J by 0 bases, leaving 11 bases between them. CDR3 length: 16 residues. DNA for the CDR3: TGCGCCAGCAGCCAAGATAAAAGTTTGTTGAACACTGAAGCTTTCTTT. It codes for CASSQDKSLLNTEAFF.

The rearrangement joins TRBV5-6 to TRBJ2-5, with a tentative D call TRBD2 (6 bases). Germline V gene data show CDR1 as SGHDT and CDR2 as YYEEEE. The V and J ends lost 6 bases and 3 bases respectively, with 12 bases between them. The CDR3 runs to 13 residues. Here the CDR3 DNA reads TGTGCCAGCATGGGCCAGCGGGAAGAGACCCAGTACTTC. This translates into CASMGQREETQYF.

The CDR3 loop reads CASSLRSTKNIQYF. CDR3 DNA: TGTGCCAGCAGCTTAAGGAGCACCAAAAACATTCAGTACTTC. The chain joins TRBV7-2 to TRBJ2-4; no definite D call. CDR1 and CDR2 from the germline V gene are SGHTA and FQGNSA. The length of the CDR3 is 14 residues. The V gene lost 2 bases and the J gene lost 2 bases, with 7 bases spanning the gap.

The genes are TRBV6-6 and TRBJ1-2; 7 nucleotides line up with TRBD1. Germline CDR1 is MNHNY and CDR2 is SVGAGI (reference sequence). The CDR3 loop spans 13 amino acids. V gave up 4 bases and J gave up 4 bases; unmatched junction bases: 3. In nucleotides, the CDR3 is TGTGCCAGCAGTTGGGACAGACTCTATGGCTACACCTTC. It is translated as CASSWDRLYGYTF.

V gene TRBV14 combines with J gene TRBJ2-2; D is unclear. The germline CDR1 and CDR2 sequences are SGHDN and FVKESK. This CDR3 is built from 14 residues. V shed 1 base and J shed 6 bases, with 9 bases lying between them. CDR3 DNA: TGTGCCAGCAGCCAAGTCGCTGGGGCCGGGGAGCTGTTTTTT. This sequence encodes CASSQVAGAGELFF.

The gene calls are TRBV5-6 and TRBJ1-1; D is uncertain. The CDR3 sequence is 17 residues long. CDR1 SGHDT and CDR2 YYEEEE come from the germline V gene. Trimming cost V 0 bases and J 1 base, with 16 bases left between them. CDR3: CASSLEFTELRNTEAFF. Here the CDR3 DNA reads TGTGCCAGCAGCTTGGAGTTCACAGAACTGCGGAACACTGAAGCTTTCTTT.

This clone was observed a handful of times. For the CDR3, the DNA is TGTGCCAGCAGCTCCCGGCGGGGGGGCCAGGATGAGCAGTTCTTC. Protein product: CASSSRRGGQDEQFF. The rearrangement joins TRBV6-5 to TRBJ2-1, with 9 bases aligning to TRBD2. The germline gives CDR1 MNHEY, CDR2 SVGAGI. The CDR3 runs to 15 residues. Losses at the gene ends were 6 bases for V and 8 bases for J; bases not matched to a gene: 11.

This clone was seen ten or more times. The chain carries TRBV5-5 and TRBJ1-4, with TRBD1 matching over 9 bases. Germline V gives CDR1 SGHKS, CDR2 YYEKEE (reference sequence). The CDR3 loop spans 15 amino acids. J gave up 5 bases and V 5 bases, and 7 bases lay outside the gene matches. CDR3 sequence: CASSHGTGKNEKLFF. The DNA for the CDR3 is TGTGCCAGCAGTCACGGGACAGGGAAAAATGAAAAACTGTTTTTT.

The chain recombines TRBV29-1 with TRBJ1-3, with no clear D. V was shortened by 6 bases and J by 0 bases, with 9 bases between the two germline ends. The CDR3 consists of 13 residues. Germline V gives CDR1 SQVTM, CDR2 ANQGSEA. This CDR3 is CSVLLSSGNTIYF. The CDR3 region has the DNA TGCAGCGTCCTCTTGAGCTCTGGAAACACCATATATTTT.

The table lists this clone with a few counts. This chain connects TRBV29-1 to TRBJ2-2; 9 nucleotides line up with TRBD1. CDR3 length: 13 amino acids. Germline V gives CDR1 SQVTM, CDR2 ANQGSEA. V lost 6 bases, J lost 1 base, and 0 bases stayed unmatched. CDR3 bases: TGCAGCGTGACAGGGGGGAACACCGGGGAGCTGTTTTTT. Translation: CSVTGGNTGELFF.

V is TRBV15 and J is TRBJ2-5; the D gene is possibly TRBD1 (6 bases). Germline V CDR1 and CDR2: LNHNV, YYDKDF (reference sequence). The CDR3 has 16 residues. V was trimmed by 0 bases and J by 9 bases, leaving 20 bases between them. CDR3 sequence: CATSREGAATSWAQYF. Here the CDR3 DNA reads TGTGCCACCAGCAGAGAGGGGGCGGCAACTTCATGGGCCCAGTACTTC.

This clone has a handful of counts. This sequence joins TRBV6-1 and TRBJ1-6, with D perhaps TRBD1 (6 bases). V was clipped by 4 bases and J by 13 bases, with 20 bases between them. CDR3 length: 15 amino acids. Germline V gene sequence: CDR1 MNHNS, CDR2 SASEGT. CDR3 nucleotides: TGTGCCAGCAGTGCAGAGGACAGCGGCTGGGCGCCCCTCCACTTT. This gives the protein CASSAEDSGWAPLHF.

The V and J genes are TRBV10-3 and TRBJ1-1, with D perhaps TRBD1 (5 bases). CDR3 length: 14 residues. Germline V gives CDR1 ENHRY, CDR2 SYGVKD. V lost 2 bases and J 1 base, leaving 8 bases between the germline ends. DNA for the CDR3: TGTGCCATCAGTGAGGAGGGGCCGAACACTGAAGCTTTCTTT. It encodes CAISEEGPNTEAFF.

A few counts support this clone. The chain combines TRBV4-2 with TRBJ1-5, with D tentatively TRBD1 (5 bases). Germline lookup yields CDR1 LGHNA and CDR2 YNFKEQ. The CDR3 loop spans 14 amino acids. Trimming took 0 bases from V and 4 from J, leaving 7 bases between them. The CDR3 nucleotides read TGTGCCAGCAGCCAAGATTGGGGGAATCAGCCCCAGCATTTT. Translation: CASSQDWGNQPQHF.

The chain employs TRBV27 and TRBJ2-7; possible D gene TRBD1, 6 bases. The CDR3 extends over 13 amino acids. Trimming removed 4 bases from V and 2 bases from J, with 9 bases in between. CDR1 MNHEY and CDR2 SMNVEV come from the germline V gene (reference sequence). The CDR3 here is CASSYRVPYEQYF. Written as DNA, the CDR3 is TGTGCCAGCAGTTACAGGGTGCCCTACGAGCAGTACTTC.